The entry below gives a single T cell receptor (beta chain) sequence along with its context. This sample was taken from a study of identical twins. CDR3 size: 16 residues. The germline CDR1 and CDR2 sequences are KGHSH and LQKENI. V was cut by 1 base and J by 0 bases, with 9 bases left in between. cDNA carried unique molecular identifiers, and a universal primer site was added by template switching. TCRdb ran MiXCR on the 5' RACE reads and lists one entry per CDR3 protein. This table holds a few hundred thousand distinct CDR3 sequences, more than 9% found once. These data were also reused for a study on yellow fever vaccine responses in identical twins. That publication notes: Twins' vaccine T cell response reportedly seemed partly convergent, partly personalized.

Sequencing was performed on PBMCs. This TCR derives from a woman younger than 35 in good health. The rearrangement links TRBV18 to TRBJ2-2; possible D gene TRBD2, 5 bases. CDR3 loop: CASSPLGESNTGELFF. As DNA, the CDR3 is TGTGCCAGCTCACCACTCGGGGAATCGAACACCGGGGAGCTGTTTTTT.